A single sample is the source of the 23 T cell receptor beta chains below, sequenced in a study of T cell responses to AZD1222 COVID-19 vaccine. Clones were read by immunoSEQ multiplex PCR, and TCRdb kept only the in-frame ones, dropping some. The repertoire holds 150,000 or so clones, with 90% to 95% as singletons. The sample consisted of peripheral blood, taken 28 days after the second AZD1222 dose. Receptors originate from an adult who received the AZD1222 COVID-19 vaccine.

V gene TRBV5-1 combines with J gene TRBJ2-3; D is tentatively TRBD1 or TRBD2 (6 bases each). CDR1 SGHRS and CDR2 YFSETQ come from the germline V gene. This CDR3 contains 14 residues. V was trimmed by 8 bases and J by 4 bases, leaving 17 bases between them. CDR3 protein: CASSGTGLSDTQYF. CDR3 bases: TGCGCCAGTAGCGGAACAGGGTTATCAGATACGCAGTATTTT.

This chain connects TRBV25-1 to TRBJ1-1; D gene unclear. The V gene's germline CDR1 is MGHDK and CDR2 SYGVNS. Trimming pared 3 bases from V and 6 bases from J, leaving 8 bases between. This CDR3 contains 12 residues. The CDR3 is CASSDEGAEAFF. CDR3 coding DNA: TGTGCCAGCAGTGACGAAGGCGCTGAAGCTTTCTTT. The whole variable domain, remainder taken from reference TRBV25-1 and TRBJ1-1, is EADIYQTPRYLVIGTGKKITLECSQTMGHDKMYWYQQDPGMELHLIHYSYGVNSTEKGDLSSESTVSRIRTEHFPLTLESARPSHTSQYLCASSDEGAEAFFGQGTRLTVV.

The V call is TRBV9, the J call TRBJ2-1; TRBD2 might be the D (7 bases). CDR1 is SGDLS, CDR2 YYNGEE, per germline. The ends were cut back, 4 bases at V and 6 bases at J, with 32 bases in the middle. The CDR3 length is 20 residues. The CDR3 reads CASSSRRGGLVAEEGNEQFF. CDR3 nucleotide sequence: TGTGCCAGCAGCTCCCGTAGGGGGGGGCTAGTTGCGGAGGAAGGCAATGAGCAGTTCTTC.

The J gene is TRBJ2-7, the V gene TRBV15; D may be TRBD1 (5 bases). Germline CDR1 reads LNHNV; CDR2 reads YYDKDF (reference sequence). There are 15 residues in the CDR3. V lost 3 bases to trimming and J lost 0 bases, with 12 bases between them. The CDR3, as DNA: TGTGCCACCAGCAGCCTCCAGACAGCCTCCTACGAGCAGTACTTC. Protein product: CATSSLQTASYEQYF.

The rearrangement uses TRBV11-2 and TRBJ1-5; 7 bases align to TRBD1. After removal of 5 bases from V and 0 bases from J, the junction contained 13 bases not matched to a gene. CDR1 is SGHAT and CDR2 is FQNNGV in the germline V gene. The CDR3 loop spans 18 amino acids. CDR3: CASSPQTQGSYSNQPQHF. CDR3 nucleotide sequence: TGTGCCAGCAGCCCCCAAACACAGGGGAGTTATAGCAATCAGCCCCAGCATTTT. The full variable domain, its missing parts supplied by reference TRBV11-2 and TRBJ1-5, is EAGVAQSPRYKIIEKRQSVAFWCNPISGHATLYWYQQILGQGPKLLIQFQNNGVVDDSQLPKDRFSAERLKGVDSTLKIQPAKLEDSAVYLCASSPQTQGSYSNQPQHFGDGTRLSIL.

The V call is TRBV9, the J call TRBJ1-5; 7 bases are shared with TRBD1. The CDR3 sequence is 15 residues long. Unmatched junction bases numbered 6, after V lost 3 bases and J lost 3 bases. Looked up from germline, CDR1 is SGDLS and CDR2 is YYNGEE. The CDR3: CASSGQGTLNQPQHF. CDR3 DNA: TGTGCCAGCAGCGGACAGGGCACTCTCAATCAGCCCCAGCATTTT.

The rearrangement joins TRBV6-5 to TRBJ2-7, with D maybe TRBD2 (6 bases). The V and J ends lost 8 bases and 4 bases respectively, with 21 bases between them. Per germline, CDR1 MNHEY and CDR2 SVGAGI. The CDR3 contains 15 residues. The CDR3 reads CASPISCGVSYEQYF. The DNA for the CDR3 is TGTGCCAGCCCTATCTCCTGCGGGGTCTCATACGAGCAGTACTTC.

V gene TRBV5-6 combines with J gene TRBJ1-2; D not certain. Germline values: CDR1 SGHDT, CDR2 YYEEEE. This CDR3 is built from 14 residues. Trimming took 2 bases from V and 2 from J, leaving 10 bases between them. The CDR3 spells CASSFSYGNYGYTF. CDR3 nucleotides: TGTGCCAGCAGCTTTTCTTACGGGAACTATGGCTACACCTTC.

The chain uses TRBV5-1 and TRBJ2-5; perhaps TRBD2 as D (6 bases). V lost 5 bases and J 3 bases, leaving 14 bases between the germline ends. The V gene's germline CDR1 is SGHRS and CDR2 YFSETQ. The CDR3 is 14 amino acids. The CDR3 sequence is CASRTPGLEETQYF. The CDR3 bases are TGCGCCAGCAGAACTCCGGGACTCGAAGAGACCCAGTACTTC.

The V call is TRBV5-6, the J call TRBJ1-1; D is uncertain. CDR1 is SGHDT, CDR2 YYEEEE, per germline. Between the trimmed V and J ends, which lost 4 bases and 3 bases, there was a span of 22 bases. The CDR3 extends over 17 amino acids. CDR3 residues: CASSAYSAVSGYTEAFF. The CDR3 DNA reads TGTGCCAGCAGCGCATACTCGGCCGTCTCGGGGTACACTGAAGCTTTCTTT.

V gene TRBV6-2 or TRBV6-3 combines with J gene TRBJ1-1; D remains ambiguous. The CDR3 runs to 15 residues. V shed 4 bases and J shed 8 bases, with 20 bases lying between them. The germline CDR1 and CDR2 sequences are MNHEY and SVGEGT. CDR3: CASSLRQRGLLEAFF. The CDR3 DNA follows: TGTGCCAGCAGTTTACGACAACGAGGGCTGTTAGAAGCTTTCTTT.

This rearrangement joins TRBV4-2 to TRBJ1-2; 7 bases fit TRBD1. The CDR3 loop spans 16 amino acids. V gave up 4 bases and J gave up 4 bases; unmatched junction bases: 12. CDR1 is LGHNA, CDR2 YNFKEQ, per germline. The CDR3 loop is CASSPTGSGGSYGYTF. The CDR3 coding sequence is TGTGCCAGCAGCCCCACGGGCTCAGGGGGGAGCTATGGCTACACCTTC.

This chain uses TRBV18 with TRBJ1-5, with a tentative D call TRBD1 (5 bases). Deletions cut 4 bases from V and 5 bases from J, with 24 bases between. The V gene's germline CDR1 is KGHSH and CDR2 LQKENI. This CDR3 is 18 amino acids long. This chain's CDR3 is CASSRFRQGGVMDQPQHF. DNA for the CDR3: TGTGCCAGCTCACGTTTTAGGCAGGGAGGGGTCATGGATCAGCCCCAGCATTTT.

As regards this clone: The sample has other DNA sequences that encode this CDR3 too. The chain recombines TRBV5-8 with TRBJ1-1; D is ambiguous. The V end lost 0 bases, the J end lost 2 bases, and 11 bases lay between the germline ends. Germline V gene sequence: CDR1 SGHTS, CDR2 YDEGEE. This CDR3 spans 15 amino acids. DNA of the CDR3: TGTGCCAGCAGCTTGGGGGGTCTTCGAAACACTGAAGCTTTCTTT. Translation: CASSLGGLRNTEAFF.

This clone was recorded only once. The V and J genes are TRBV5-1 and TRBJ1-1; 7 bases match TRBD1. Germline CDR1 and CDR2: SGHRS and YFSETQ. CDR3 length: 15 residues. J gave up 0 bases and V 6 bases, and 8 bases lay outside the gene matches. The CDR3 bases are TGCGCCAGCAATCCACAGGGGCTCATGAACACTGAAGCTTTCTTT. Its translation is CASNPQGLMNTEAFF.

The chain combines TRBV21-1 with TRBJ1-1; the table's TRBD1 call for D was not verified on the DNA. TRBV21-1 is assigned pseudogene status. This CDR3 spans 14 amino acids. The CDR3 coding sequence is TGTGCCAGCAGTTCAGGTTTGGTGAACACTGAAGCTTTCTTT. Translation gives CASSSGLVNTEAFF.

This clone has more than one count but fewer than ten. This rearrangement joins TRBV7-3 to TRBJ2-1, with TRBD2 as a possible D gene (5 bases). Germline values: CDR1 SGHTA, CDR2 FQGTGA. Trimming shortened V by 1 base and J by 8 bases, and 21 bases separated the two germline ends. The CDR3 has 17 amino acids. The CDR3 loop is CASSLRGWPSSMDEQFF. The CDR3 DNA follows: TGTGCCAGCAGCTTAAGAGGGTGGCCCTCCTCTATGGATGAGCAGTTCTTC.

This chain joins TRBV19 and TRBJ2-1, with a weak D call TRBD2 (5 bases). V gave up 7 bases and J gave up 0 bases, with 16 bases separating them. Germline CDR1 and CDR2: LNHDA and SQIVND (reference sequence). This CDR3 has 16 amino acids. CDR3 nucleotides: TGTGCCAGTAAGAATCGCGGGCCAAGCTCCTACAATGAGCAGTTCTTC. Translated, it gives CASKNRGPSSYNEQFF.

Written as DNA, the CDR3 is TGTGCCAATACTGTTGGCGTAAACATGAACACTGAAGCTTTCTTT. Protein product: CANTVGVNMNTEAFF. The J gene is TRBJ1-1, the V gene TRBV7-2; D ambiguous. Looked up from germline, CDR1 is SGHTA and CDR2 is FQGNSA. V was pared by 10 bases and J by 0 bases, with 18 bases between. CDR3 size: 15 residues. The variable domain in full, with the rest retrieved from reference TRBV7-2 and TRBJ1-1, is GAGVSQSPSNKVTEKGKDVELRCDPISGHTALYWYRQSLGQGLEFLIYFQGNSAPDKSGLPSDRFSAERTGGSVSTLTIQRTQQEDSAVYLCANTVGVNMNTEAFFGQGTRLTVV.

V gene TRBV7-9 combines with J gene TRBJ1-6, with 8 bases that match TRBD1. V lost 6 bases to trimming and J lost 3 bases; unmatched junction nucleotides: 7. CDR1 SEHNR and CDR2 FQNEAQ come from the germline V gene (reference sequence). This CDR3 comprises 16 residues. The chain's CDR3 is CASRLGTGGYNSPLHF. In DNA, the CDR3 is TGTGCCAGCAGACTAGGGACAGGCGGCTATAATTCACCCCTCCACTTT.

The chain couples TRBV12-3 or TRBV12-4 to TRBJ2-7, with a weak D call TRBD2 (6 bases). Between the trimmed V and J ends, which lost 5 bases and 2 bases, there was a span of 10 bases. CDR3 length: 13 residues. The CDR3 region is CASSISGTYEQYF. DNA for the CDR3: TGTGCCAGCAGTATTAGCGGCACCTACGAGCAGTACTTC.

V gene TRBV18 combines with J gene TRBJ1-1; no clear D gene. V shed 0 bases and J shed 2 bases, with 10 bases lying between them. Germline V gene data show CDR1 as KGHSH and CDR2 as LQKENI. The CDR3 has 15 residues. The CDR3 spells CASSPPSSLNTEAFF. In DNA, the CDR3 is TGTGCCAGCTCACCACCCTCATCTTTAAACACTGAAGCTTTCTTT.

J is TRBJ1-2 and V is TRBV20-1; a possible D gene is TRBD1 (5 bases). Trimming left V 5 bases short and J 6 bases short, with 10 bases between. This CDR3 contains 11 residues. In germline, CDR1 is DFQATT, CDR2 SNEGSKA (reference sequence). The DNA of the CDR3 is TGCAGTGCTTCCCAGGGAAATGGCTACACCTTC. Encoded protein: CSASQGNGYTF.